The 4 T cell receptor beta chains below were found in one sample sequenced in a study of regulatory T cells in long-lasting Graves disease. Noted time point: persistent/refractory GD, antithyroid drugs over 5 years with positive TRAb. Isolated PBMC RNA provided the starting material for the TCR library. Sequencing libraries for TCR beta were prepared with iRepertoire HTBI primers and Arm-PCR of CDR3 regions. TCRdb redid the calling of the multiplex PCR reads with MiXCR, one entry per CDR3 protein. Among roughly 300,000 distinct CDR3 sequences listed, about 19% were seen once. The starting material was peripheral blood mononuclear cells (PBMCs), obtained when the disease was refractory, from a patient treated with antithyroid drugs. Every receptor here comes from a female donor with Graves disease.

This clonotype was seen ten or more times. The chain uses TRBV12-3 or TRBV12-4 and TRBJ1-2; 7 bases are a match to TRBD1. The CDR3 loop spans 13 amino acids. Trimming removed 8 bases from V and 5 bases from J; junction bases left unmatched: 8. CDR3 region: CASSGTASYGYTF. The CDR3 DNA follows: TGTGCCAGCTCCGGGACAGCAAGTTATGGCTACACCTTC.

A few counts support this clonotype. The V gene is TRBV30, the J gene TRBJ1-5, with a possible D match to TRBD1 (5 bases). The germline V and J ends were trimmed by 3 bases and 7 bases, with 13 bases remaining between them. Germline V gene lookup returns CDR1 GTSNPN and CDR2 SVGIG (reference sequence). This CDR3 is 13 amino acids long. The CDR3 coding sequence is TGTGCCTGGAGCCCGGGGGGGGAACAGCCCCAGCATTTT. Translated: CAWSPGGEQPQHF.

This clonotype was counted ten times or more. The chain couples TRBV12-3 or TRBV12-4 to TRBJ1-6; D not certain. The CDR3 contains 17 residues. V lost 7 bases and J lost 0, with 16 bases in between. As DNA, the CDR3 is TGTGCCAGCAATCCGGGGTGGGCGAGCTCCTATAATTCACCCCTCCACTTT. Translating gives CASNPGWASSYNSPLHF.

The sample holds a few counts of this clonotype. The J gene is TRBJ2-5, the V gene TRBV18; TRBD2 matches 9 bases. The germline V gene has CDR1 KGHSH and CDR2 LQKENI. J was trimmed by 4 bases and V by 2 bases; bases with no gene match: 8. This CDR3 comprises 16 residues. For the CDR3, the DNA is TGTGCCAGCTCACCAGCTCGGCGGGAGGGGTCAGAGACCCAGTACTTC. As protein: CASSPARREGSETQYF. Based on the CDR3 plus reference TRBV18 and TRBJ2-5, the full variable domain is NAGVMQNPRHLVRRRGQEARLRCSPMKGHSHVYWYRQLPEEGLKFMVYLQKENIIDESGMPKERFSAEFPKEGPSILRIQQVVRGDSAAYFCASSPARREGSETQYFGPGTRLLVL.